The rows below give T cell receptor beta chains drawn from one sample of a study of OX40 agonist ivuxolimab in advanced cancers. This table comes from immunoSEQ multiplex PCR, and its TCRdb copy is limited to in-frame clones, with some not included. The sample yields roughly 55,000 clones, approximately 80% seen once. The sequencing here drew on CD4+ or CD8+ T cells sorted from blood, taken in a trial of the OX40 agonist ivuxolimab. The receptors stem from an adult with an advanced solid tumor such as melanoma, head and neck, liver or kidney cancer. Both conserved end residues are part of each CDR3. Fields, in order: clone size, J gene, D gene, V gene, CDR3 DNA, CDR3 protein. D genes are given only for firm matches. Clone size appears in some rows only: once, few, many, or a class for an expanded clone.

NA,TRBJ1-5,NA,TRBV27,TGTGCCAGCAGGGTACGTGGGGAGGGACAGCCCCAGCATTTT,CASRVRGEGQPQHF
NA,TRBJ2-4,NA,TRBV6-6,TGTGCCAGCAGTCGTCGGGACACCCGAAAAAACATTCAGTACTTC,CASSRRDTRKNIQYF
NA,TRBJ1-1,NA,TRBV28,TGTGCCAGCGCGTTGAGCGGTAGGAGTACTGAAGCTTTCTTT,CASALSGRSTEAFF
NA,TRBJ1-1,TRBD1,TRBV19,TGTGCCAGTAGTAAGATACTTGGGACAGGGGGCGACAGCACTGAAGCTTTCTTT,CASSKILGTGGDSTEAFF
NA,TRBJ2-1,NA,TRBV10-3,TGTGCCATCAGTGAGGCGGGATACAATGAGCAGTTCTTC,CAISEAGYNEQFF
NA,TRBJ2-3,TRBD2,TRBV6-1,TGTGCCAGCAGTGATTTCGCGCTAGCGGGAGGCGGGGATACGCAGTATTTT,CASSDFALAGGGDTQYF
NA,TRBJ2-1,TRBD2,TRBV27,TGTGCCAGCAGCTCCAGACTAGCGGGGGCCTACAATGAGCAGTTCTTC,CASSSRLAGAYNEQFF
few,TRBJ2-3,NA,TRBV7-2,TGTGCCAGCAGCTTAGAGCCGGCAGGTACGCAGTATTTT,CASSLEPAGTQYF
NA,TRBJ2-7,NA,TRBV29-1,TGCAGCGTTTCAGGGGCGGGGGAGCAGTACTTC,CSVSGAGEQYF
NA,TRBJ2-2,TRBD2,TRBV5-4,TGTGCCAGCAGCCCGGCGGGGGTTCAGGTCGGGGAGCTGTTTTTT,CASSPAGVQVGELFF
NA,TRBJ1-1,NA,TRBV6-5,TGTGCCAGCAGCGGGACGAACATGAACACTGAAGCTTTCTTT,CASSGTNMNTEAFF
NA,TRBJ2-7,NA,TRBV29-1,TGCAGCGTTGACGTCGGGTCCTCCTACGAGCAGTACTTC,CSVDVGSSYEQYF
NA,TRBJ2-7,NA,TRBV9,TGTGCCAGCAGCGTAGGACGGAGCTCCTACGAGCAGTACTTC,CASSVGRSSYEQYF
NA,TRBJ1-2,NA,TRBV28,TGTGCCAGCAGTTTATATGGGGGGAGCTATGGCTACACCTTC,CASSLYGGSYGYTF
once,TRBJ2-7,NA,TRBV4-3,TGCGCCAGCAGCCAAGACAGGGGGGCCTACGAGCAGTACTTC,CASSQDRGAYEQYF
NA,TRBJ2-7,TRBD2,TRBV5-1,TGCGCCAGCAGCTACGGGGGGACTAGGTCCTACGAGCAGTACTTC,CASSYGGTRSYEQYF
once,TRBJ1-5,NA,TRBV5-1,TGCGCCAGCGCCTCGGATAGCAATCAGCCCCAGCATTTT,CASASDSNQPQHF
NA,TRBJ2-3,TRBD1,TRBV5-1,TGCGCCAGCCGGTCGAGGGGGGACAGGGGAACAGATACGCAGTATTTT,CASRSRGDRGTDTQYF
NA,TRBJ1-4,TRBD1,TRBV18,TGTGCCAGCTCACCATTAGGGACAGGGAATGAAAAACTGTTTTTT,CASSPLGTGNEKLFF
NA,TRBJ2-7,TRBD1,TRBV7-9,TGTGCCAGCAGCTCCCACAGGGGGCTTCAGGAGCAGTACTTC,CASSSHRGLQEQYF
NA,TRBJ1-5,TRBD1,TRBV28,TGTGCCAGCAATCCGGACAGGGCGGTGGATGGCTCACAGCCCCAGCATTTT,CASNPDRAVDGSQPQHF
few,TRBJ1-2,NA,TRBV5-4,TGTGCCAGCAGCTTCCATCTTGGGGGGGGCTATGGCTACACCTTC,CASSFHLGGGYGYTF
NA,TRBJ2-7,TRBD1,TRBV23-1,TGCGCCAGCAGTCCCCGGGACAGCCAAACCTACGAGCAGTACTTC,CASSPRDSQTYEQYF
NA,TRBJ2-3,NA,TRBV28,TGTGCCAGCAGTTCCCCCTGGTGGGGGTCCGAAGCCCCCCCTACCAACACAGATACGCAGTATTTT,CASSSPWWGSEAPPTNTDTQYF
NA,TRBJ2-5,NA,TRBV18,TGTGCCAGCTCACCGCCACAAGAGACCCAGTACTTC,CASSPPQETQYF
NA,TRBJ2-5,NA,TRBV5-1,TGCGCCAGCAGCTTGTCGGGGGCTGGGGAGACCCAGTACTTC,CASSLSGAGETQYF
NA,TRBJ2-2,NA,TRBV9,TGTGCCAGCAGCCCCCAGGTGGGCGGTACCGGGGAGCTGTTTTTT,CASSPQVGGTGELFF
NA,TRBJ2-3,NA,TRBV10-2,TGCGCCAGCAGTGACGGATTTAACACAGATACGCAGTATTTT,CASSDGFNTDTQYF
NA,TRBJ1-3,NA,TRBV18,TGTGCCAGCTCACTGAGGGGGGACCCGAGCTCTGGAAACACCATATATTTT,CASSLRGDPSSGNTIYF
NA,TRBJ2-3,NA,TRBV28,TGTGCCAGCAGTTTCCCTTGGGCAGGCACAGATACGCAGTATTTT,CASSFPWAGTDTQYF
few,TRBJ2-6,NA,TRBV15,TGTGCCACCAGTCGCATTAACTCTGGGGCCAACGTCCTGACTTTC,CATSRINSGANVLTF
once,TRBJ1-3,NA,TRBV14,TGTGCCAGCAGCCAAGATCCGGCTGGGTTCTATGGAAACACCATATATTTT,CASSQDPAGFYGNTIYF
NA,TRBJ1-5,TRBD1,TRBV27,TGTGCCAGCAGTAGGAGACAGGGGAGAAATCAGCCCCAGCATTTT,CASSRRQGRNQPQHF
NA,TRBJ1-4,NA,TRBV28,TGTGCCAGCAGTTCTGGCGGGTCAACTAATGAAAAACTGTTTTTT,CASSSGGSTNEKLFF
once,TRBJ2-3,TRBD2,TRBV5-1,TGCGCCAGCAGCCCTGGAAGAGGAGTGACTAGCGGGGGAACAGATACGCAGTATTTT,CASSPGRGVTSGGTDTQYF
NA,TRBJ2-3,TRBD1,TRBV14,TGTGCCAGCAGCCAAGCACAACAGGGGACAGATACGCAGTATTTT,CASSQAQQGTDTQYF